This T cell receptor beta chain was identified during a study of blood T cell repertoires in COVID-19. Across the study: Italy, Spain and the United States were the sources of the convalescent and acute COVID-19 samples. Sample material is recorded as cDNA or gDNA derived from T cells, B-cell-depleted T cells, or PBMCs.

This CDR3 is 14 amino acids long. Germline CDR1 is LGHNA and CDR2 is YSLEER. V lost 0 bases and J 1 base, leaving 4 bases between the germline ends. Per the authors' pipeline: By means of reference gene primer amplification, nucleated cell counts were estimated. Libraries were prepared by immunoSEQ multiplex PCR; TCRdb keeps only in-frame clonotypes and omits some of them. V and J calls and clone size are given by that table; D and trimming were obtained from the DNA. The sample shows under 250,000 clones, roughly 82% of them seen only once. This clone showed up many times. V usage is TRBV4-3 and J usage is TRBJ1-3; no firm D call. The specimen was peripheral blood. The origin of this receptor is a man aged 50 to 59 with active or convalescent COVID-19. The CDR3 reads CASSQDRSGNTIYF. CDR3 DNA sequence: TGCGCCAGCAGCCAAGATCGTTCTGGAAACACCATATATTTT.